The rows below give T cell receptor beta chains drawn from one sample of a study of blood T cell repertoires in COVID-19. Only in-frame clones appear in the TCRdb table, and some are missing; sequencing was by immunoSEQ multiplex PCR. Among around 260,000 clones, 83% were seen once, and the ten largest hold over 8.5%. Sequencing used peripheral blood. The receptors come from a woman between 45 and 65 years old who had recovered from COVID-19. Each CDR3 is given with its conserved first and last residue. Each record gives: CDR3 protein, CDR3 DNA, clone size, V gene, J gene, D gene. D genes are given only for firm matches. Clone size, where shown, is once, few, many, or a class for clones that have expanded.

CDR3: CASSVVTSSTDTQYF; DNA: TGTGCCAGCAGCGTAGTTACTAGCTCGACAGATACGCAGTATTTT; size: once; V: TRBV9; J: TRBJ2-3; D: .
CDR3: CASNSLRGGHKYTDTQYF; DNA: TGTGCCAGCAACTCCCTGCGGGGGGGCCATAAATACACAGATACGCAGTATTTT; size: .; V: TRBV7-8; J: TRBJ2-3; D: TRBD2
CDR3: CASRADRGPFEAFF; DNA: TGTGCCAGCAGAGCGGACAGGGGACCCTTTGAAGCTTTCTTT; size: .; V: TRBV2; J: TRBJ1-1; D: TRBD1
CDR3: CASSAVNRGNEQFF; DNA: TGTGCCAGCAGCGCAGTAAACCGGGGGAATGAGCAGTTCTTC; size: .; V: TRBV9; J: TRBJ2-1; D: .
CDR3: CASSLRGGQGLANTEAFF; DNA: TGTGCCAGCAGCTTACGGGGGGGGCAGGGTTTGGCCAACACTGAAGCTTTCTTT; size: .; V: TRBV11-2; J: TRBJ1-1; D: .
CDR3: CASSRTGEETQYF; DNA: TGCGCCAGCAGCCGCACAGGGGAAGAGACCCAGTACTTC; size: .; V: TRBV4-3; J: TRBJ2-5; D: TRBD1
CDR3: CASKGGRDNSPLHF; DNA: TGTGCCAGCAAAGGAGGACGGGATAATTCACCCCTCCACTTT; size: .; V: TRBV2; J: TRBJ1-6; D: .
CDR3: CASSQLAGEQYF; DNA: TGTGCCAGCTCACAACTAGCCGGAGAGCAGTACTTC; size: .; V: TRBV18; J: TRBJ2-7; D: .
CDR3: CASRQGPSGNTIYF; DNA: TGTGCCAGCAGACAGGGCCCCTCTGGAAACACCATATATTTT; size: .; V: TRBV27; J: TRBJ1-3; D: .
CDR3: CASSTGTSITDTQYF; DNA: TGTGCCAGTAGTACTGGGACTAGCATCACAGATACGCAGTATTTT; size: .; V: TRBV19; J: TRBJ2-3; D: TRBD2
CDR3: CASVPTRTLRETQYF; DNA: TGTGCCAGCGTACCGACCCGGACTCTAAGGGAGACCCAGTACTTC; size: .; V: TRBV3-1/TRBV3-2; J: TRBJ2-5; D: .
CDR3: CASSLLTGTYNEQFF; DNA: TGTGCCAGCAGCTTGTTAACAGGAACCTACAATGAGCAGTTCTTC; size: .; V: TRBV5-5; J: TRBJ2-1; D: .
CDR3: CASSTDRDREAFF; DNA: TGTGCCAGTAGTACCGACCGGGACAGGGAGGCTTTCTTT; size: .; V: TRBV19; J: TRBJ1-1; D: TRBD1
CDR3: CASSLAAGGTNTGELFF; DNA: TGCGCCAGCAGCTTGGCGGCAGGGGGCACGAACACCGGGGAGCTGTTTTTT; size: .; V: TRBV5-1; J: TRBJ2-2; D: TRBD1
CDR3: CASSSPFSGRAPLSTDTQYF; DNA: TGTGCCAGCAGCTCTCCTTTTAGCGGGAGGGCCCCTCTTAGCACAGATACGCAGTATTTT; size: .; V: TRBV9; J: TRBJ2-3; D: TRBD2
CDR3: CASSLAVDSEAFF; DNA: TGTGCCAGCAGCTTAGCGGTTGACAGTGAAGCTTTCTTT; size: .; V: TRBV7-8; J: TRBJ1-1; D: .
CDR3: CAWISPGQAYEQYF; DNA: TGTGCCTGGATCTCCCCGGGACAGGCCTACGAGCAGTACTTC; size: .; V: TRBV30; J: TRBJ2-7; D: TRBD1
CDR3: CSVEVQMNTEAFF; DNA: TGCAGCGTTGAAGTACAAATGAACACTGAAGCTTTCTTT; size: .; V: TRBV29-1; J: TRBJ1-1; D: .
CDR3: CASSSQTRIAQETQYF; DNA: TGTGCCAGCAGCTCCCAGACGAGGATCGCGCAAGAGACCCAGTACTTC; size: .; V: TRBV7-6; J: TRBJ2-5; D: .
CDR3: CASADRGGLGYTF; DNA: TGTGCCAGCGCTGACAGGGGAGGACTTGGCTACACCTTC; size: .; V: TRBV19; J: TRBJ1-2; D: TRBD1
CDR3: CASSKGKGNPDTQYF; DNA: TGTGCCAGCAGCAAAGGGAAGGGGAACCCAGATACGCAGTATTTT; size: .; V: TRBV21-1; J: TRBJ2-3; D: .
CDR3: CATSREAVRGMITDTQYF; DNA: TGTGCCACCAGCAGGGAGGCTGTGCGGGGTATGATCACAGATACGCAGTATTTT; size: .; V: TRBV15; J: TRBJ2-3; D: .
CDR3: CASSYLGQGRNEQYF; DNA: TGTGCCAGCAGTTACTTGGGACAGGGAAGGAACGAGCAGTACTTC; size: .; V: TRBV6-2/TRBV6-3; J: TRBJ2-7; D: TRBD1
CDR3: CASSHRQGALSEQYF; DNA: TGTGCCAGCAGCCACAGACAGGGGGCTTTGTCCGAGCAGTACTTC; size: .; V: TRBV14; J: TRBJ2-7; D: TRBD1
CDR3: CASSQPYRQSVSYNSPLHF; DNA: TGTGCCAGCAGCCAGCCGTACAGGCAGTCGGTATCCTATAATTCACCCCTCCACTTT; size: .; V: TRBV7-2; J: TRBJ1-6; D: .
CDR3: CASAGAGTDTQYF; DNA: TGTGCCAGCGCGGGGGCGGGCACAGATACGCAGTATTTT; size: .; V: TRBV27; J: TRBJ2-3; D: .
CDR3: CASLGLSGDGYTF; DNA: TGTGCCAGCCTGGGCCTTTCGGGGGATGGCTACACCTTC; size: .; V: TRBV12-3/TRBV12-4; J: TRBJ1-2; D: .
CDR3: CASSYSGGSYYEQYF; DNA: TGTGCCAGCAGTTATAGCGGGGGGTCGTACTACGAGCAGTACTTC; size: .; V: TRBV27; J: TRBJ2-7; D: TRBD2
CDR3: CASSHFDRDTDTQYF; DNA: TGCGCCAGCAGTCACTTTGACAGGGATACAGATACGCAGTATTTT; size: .; V: TRBV23-1; J: TRBJ2-3; D: TRBD1
CDR3: CATSRSGSLGETQYF; DNA: TGTGCCACCAGCAGGAGCGGGAGCTTGGGAGAGACCCAGTACTTC; size: .; V: TRBV15; J: TRBJ2-5; D: TRBD2
CDR3: CASSPKTSGEPGNQPQHF; DNA: TGTGCCAGCTCACCAAAGACTTCCGGGGAGCCGGGGAATCAGCCCCAGCATTTT; size: .; V: TRBV18; J: TRBJ1-5; D: .
CDR3: CSARGGAAFF; DNA: TGCAGTGCTAGGGGGGGTGCGGCTTTCTTT; size: .; V: TRBV20-1; J: TRBJ1-1; D: .
CDR3: CSASGDRTNSPLHF; DNA: TGCAGTGCTAGTGGGGACAGGACGAATTCACCCCTCCACTTT; size: .; V: TRBV20-1; J: TRBJ1-6; D: TRBD1
CDR3: CASSPLTPFEGETQYF; DNA: TGTGCCAGCAGCCCCTTGACCCCGTTCGAGGGAGAGACCCAGTACTTC; size: .; V: TRBV5-5; J: TRBJ2-5; D: .
CDR3: CASSLEGGGGYNEQFF; DNA: TGCGCCAGCAGCTTGGAGGGCGGGGGAGGCTACAATGAGCAGTTCTTC; size: .; V: TRBV5-1; J: TRBJ2-1; D: TRBD2
CDR3: CASSVPPGVTGELFF; DNA: TGTGCCAGCAGCGTGCCTCCAGGGGTCACCGGGGAGCTGTTTTTT; size: .; V: TRBV9; J: TRBJ2-2; D: .
CDR3: CASSSPPVRMGGYTF; DNA: TGTGCCAGCAGTTCCCCCCCGGTGAGGATGGGTGGCTACACCTTC; size: few; V: TRBV28; J: TRBJ1-2; D: .
CDR3: CASSWLAGDYQETQYF; DNA: TGTGCCAGCAGTTGGTTGGCGGGAGACTACCAAGAGACCCAGTACTTC; size: .; V: TRBV28; J: TRBJ2-5; D: TRBD2
CDR3: CASSDTTLRNTEAFF; DNA: TGTGCCAGCAGCGACACAACGTTAAGAAACACTGAAGCTTTCTTT; size: .; V: TRBV9; J: TRBJ1-1; D: .
CDR3: CASSQTGGRQETQYF; DNA: TGCGCCAGCAGCCAGACCGGGGGACGTCAAGAGACCCAGTACTTC; size: .; V: TRBV5-1; J: TRBJ2-5; D: .
CDR3: CASSRRPTSGISTDTQYF; DNA: TGTGCCAGCAGCCGCCGGCCGACTAGCGGGATTAGCACAGATACGCAGTATTTT; size: .; V: TRBV7-2; J: TRBJ2-3; D: TRBD2
CDR3: CASSSSSPNTEAFF; DNA: TGTGCCAGCTCCTCGTCCAGTCCTAACACTGAAGCTTTCTTT; size: .; V: TRBV18; J: TRBJ1-1; D: .